A single sample is the source of the 5 T cell receptor beta chains below, sequenced in a study of CD8+CD57+ T cells in acquired aplastic anemia. Genomic DNA acted as the template from which TCR beta VDJ combination and CDR3 sequence profiling were carried out. TCRdb analysed the reads with MiXCR anew, one entry per CDR3 protein. The sample records about 160,000 distinct CDR3 sequences, just under 45% being singletons. The specimen sequenced was sorted CD4+, CD8+, or CD8+CD57+ T cells (not recorded which) from PBMCs. Receptor source: a human donor in good health.

This rearrangement joins TRBV20-1 to TRBJ2-7; 10 nucleotides match TRBD2. V shed 6 bases and J 5 bases; nucleotides not matched to a gene: 13. Germline values: CDR1 DFQATT, CDR2 SNEGSKA (reference sequence). There are 15 residues in the CDR3. This CDR3 reads CSAISGTSVRDEQYF. CDR3 DNA sequence: TGCAGTGCAATTTCCGGGACTAGCGTGAGGGACGAGCAGTACTTC.

This clonotype appeared a few times. V is TRBV6-2 or TRBV6-3 and J is TRBJ1-4, with a weak D call TRBD1 (6 bases). Trimming took 6 bases from V and 7 from J, leaving 18 bases between them. This CDR3 region has 15 residues. Germline V CDR1 and CDR2: MNHEY, SVGEGT. Here the CDR3 reads CASRPAGVPSEKLFF. CDR3 in DNA: TGTGCCAGCAGGCCCGCAGGGGTCCCCTCTGAAAAACTGTTTTTT.

The CDR3 nucleotides are TGTGCCAGTAGTATAGATTTAGGAGGGACCGGAAACACCATATATTTT. This encodes CASSIDLGGTGNTIYF. V is TRBV19 and J is TRBJ1-3; possibly TRBD1 for D (5 bases). Germline CDR1 LNHDA, CDR2 SQIVND (reference sequence). The CDR3 contains 16 residues. The ends were cut back, 0 bases at V and 4 bases at J, with 13 bases in the middle.

The J gene is TRBJ2-5, the V gene TRBV5-1, with D possibly called TRBD1 or TRBD2 (5 bases each). Germline values: CDR1 SGHRS, CDR2 YFSETQ. The length of the CDR3 is 18 residues. The V and J ends lost 3 bases and 1 base respectively, with 22 bases between them. CDR3 sequence reads: CASSWSPAGGALQETQYF. Here the CDR3 DNA reads TGCGCCAGCAGCTGGAGTCCGGCTGGGGGTGCCCTCCAAGAGACCCAGTACTTC.

This clonotype has a count of ten or more. V and J are TRBV7-9 and TRBJ2-1; no clear D gene. Trimming left V 1 base short and J 4 bases short, with 8 bases between. This CDR3 region has 14 residues. Germline-derived CDR1 and CDR2 are SEHNR and FQNEAQ (reference sequence). The CDR3 here is CASSLDEPYNEQFF. In DNA form, the CDR3 reads TGTGCCAGCAGCTTAGATGAACCGTACAATGAGCAGTTCTTC. Looking up the rest from reference TRBV7-9 and TRBJ2-1 gives the full variable domain: DTGVSQNPRHKITKRGQNVTFRCDPISEHNRLYWYRQTLGQGPEFLTYFQNEAQLEKSRLLSDRFSAERPKGSFSTLEIQRTEQGDSAMYLCASSLDEPYNEQFFGPGTRLTVL.